This passage covers 19 T cell receptor beta chains from one sample sequenced in a study of T cell responses to AZD1222 COVID-19 vaccine. TCRdb's table, derived via immunoSEQ multiplex PCR, lists solely in-frame clones and lacks some. The sample has 95,000 to 100,000 clones, about 88% seen once. The sequencing here drew on peripheral blood, taken on day 0 of AZD1222 vaccination. The source is an adult in good health.

This chain connects TRBV6-4 to TRBJ2-1; 7 bases match TRBD1. Per the germline V gene, CDR1 is MRHNA and CDR2 is SNTAGT. V trimming: 0 bases; J trimming: 2 bases; junction bases outside the gene matches: 4. This CDR3 has 16 amino acids. The CDR3 sequence: CASSDSFGTAYNEQFF. CDR3 nucleotides: TGTGCCAGCAGTGACTCTTTCGGGACAGCCTACAATGAGCAGTTCTTC.

This clone was detected only once. V usage is TRBV7-6 and J usage is TRBJ1-2; maybe TRBD1 (6 bases). CDR1 SGHVS and CDR2 FNYEAQ come from the germline V gene. V lost 0 bases and J 5 bases, leaving 13 bases between the germline ends. CDR3 length: 15 amino acids. The CDR3 region is CASSLAEPRGYGYTF. In DNA form, the CDR3 reads TGTGCCAGCAGCTTAGCGGAACCAAGGGGGTATGGCTACACCTTC.

This rearrangement joins TRBV29-1 to TRBJ1-1, with TRBD1 matching over 7 bases. The CDR3 is 10 residues long. Germline V lookup: CDR1 SQVTM, CDR2 ANQGSEA. Trimming at V came to 7 bases and at J to 13 bases, leaving 9 bases not matched to a gene. The CDR3 sequence is CSARDSSVFF. Here the CDR3 DNA reads TGCAGCGCCCGGGACAGCTCCGTTTTCTTT.

This chain connects TRBV6-5 to TRBJ1-2; the D gene is possibly TRBD1 (5 bases). This CDR3 spans 14 amino acids. Between the trimmed V and J ends, which lost 6 bases and 5 bases, there was a span of 16 bases. Germline assignment: CDR1 MNHEY and CDR2 SVGAGI. DNA for the CDR3: TGTGCCAGCAGGCAGAGCGGTGAGGGGTATGGCTACACCTTC. Residues: CASRQSGEGYGYTF.

The chain employs TRBV7-9 and TRBJ2-7; D gene uncertain. The germline V and J ends were trimmed by 0 bases and 2 bases, with 8 bases remaining between them. Germline CDR1 SEHNR, CDR2 FQNEAQ (reference sequence). The CDR3 runs 14 residues. The CDR3, as DNA: TGTGCCAGCAGCTTAGCGCTTAGAACCTACGAGCAGTACTTC. It yields the protein CASSLALRTYEQYF.

V usage is TRBV10-1 and J usage is TRBJ2-2; D perhaps matches TRBD2 (6 bases). In germline, CDR1 is WNHNN, CDR2 SYGVQD (reference sequence). V lost 8 bases and J 5 bases, leaving 15 bases between the germline ends. The CDR3 totals 14 residues. The CDR3 nucleotides read TGCGCCAGCCAAAAAAGGGAGGTGACCGGGGAGCTGTTTTTT. This translates into CASQKREVTGELFF.

Only one count was recorded for this clone. The chain combines TRBV18 with TRBJ2-7; tentatively, D is TRBD1 (6 bases). This CDR3 comprises 13 residues. CDR1 and CDR2 from the germline V gene are KGHSH and LQKENI. With 6 bases removed from V and 3 bases from J, the gap between germline ends came to 12 bases. The CDR3 spells CASSSGHLYEQYF. DNA for the CDR3: TGTGCCAGCTCGTCGGGACACCTCTACGAGCAGTACTTC.

This chain connects TRBV19 to TRBJ1-4, with D maybe TRBD1 (5 bases). The V gene's germline CDR1 is LNHDA and CDR2 SQIVND (reference sequence). The CDR3 spans 14 residues. V dropped 5 bases and J dropped 3 bases, with 10 bases sitting between them. Written as DNA, the CDR3 is TGTGCCAGTAGTGAACAGGCGTCTAATGAAAAACTGTTTTTT. This translates into CASSEQASNEKLFF.

The CDR3 loop is CASRQDLNTGELFF. CDR3 nucleotide sequence: TGTGCCAGCAGACAGGACTTGAACACCGGGGAGCTGTTTTTT. This chain uses TRBV6-5 with TRBJ2-2; D tentatively fits TRBD1 or TRBD2 (5 bases each). This CDR3 is built from 14 residues. From germline, CDR1 is MNHEY and CDR2 SVGAGI. The V gene lost 6 bases and the J gene lost 1 base, with 9 bases spanning the gap.

The chain couples TRBV28 to TRBJ1-2, with 7 positions matching TRBD1. Losses at the gene ends were 6 bases for V and 4 bases for J; bases not matched to a gene: 5. The CDR3 contains 13 residues. Germline V CDR1 and CDR2: MDHEN, SYDVKM. CDR3 sequence (DNA): TGTGCCAGCAGCAAGACAGGGTTCTATGGCTACACCTTC. Translation: CASSKTGFYGYTF.

The V gene is TRBV7-9, the J gene TRBJ1-1; a weak D match, TRBD1 (5 bases). Germline V gives CDR1 SEHNR, CDR2 FQNEAQ (reference sequence). V was cut by 8 bases and J by 0 bases, with 16 bases left in between. The CDR3 covers 15 residues. CDR3 nucleotides: TGTGCCAGCTGGGTAGCAGGGAGGGTGAACACTGAAGCTTTCTTT. It encodes CASWVAGRVNTEAFF. The whole variable domain, filled in from reference TRBV7-9 and TRBJ1-1, reads DTGVSQNPRHKITKRGQNVTFRCDPISEHNRLYWYRQTLGQGPEFLTYFQNEAQLEKSRLLSDRFSAERPKGSFSTLEIQRTEQGDSAMYLCASWVAGRVNTEAFFGQGTRLTVV.

The sample holds a few counts of this clone. This sequence joins TRBV12-3 or TRBV12-4 and TRBJ1-2; D ambiguous. CDR3 length equals 13 residues. The V end lost 5 bases, the J end lost 5 bases, and 12 bases lay between the germline ends. The CDR3 DNA follows: TGTGCCAGCAGTAGTCGGGAACTGTATGGCTACACCTTC. Protein: CASSSRELYGYTF.

The genes are TRBV7-9 and TRBJ1-1; a possible D gene is TRBD1 (5 bases). Trimming removed 3 bases from V and 8 bases from J, with 10 bases in between. The CDR3 sequence is 12 residues long. Per germline, CDR1 SEHNR and CDR2 FQNEAQ (reference sequence). The CDR3 bases are TGTGCCAGCAGCTTTCGCGACAGAGAAGCTTTCTTT. Translating it yields CASSFRDREAFF.

This clone came up once. This chain links TRBV18 with TRBJ2-7; the D gene is possibly TRBD1 (5 bases). CDR3 length equals 13 residues. The V end was cut by 5 bases, the J end by 12 bases, with 20 bases between. The germline CDR1 and CDR2 sequences are KGHSH and LQKENI. CDR3 sequence reads: CASSAHGREWGYF. In DNA, the CDR3 is TGTGCCAGCTCAGCCCACGGCAGGGAATGGGGGTACTTC.

This clone was seen only once. The chain has TRBV30 and TRBJ2-1; 7 positions agree with TRBD2. With V trimmed by 0 bases and J by 4 bases, 9 bases remained unmatched. CDR3 length: 16 amino acids. CDR1 and CDR2 (germline): GTSNPN, SVGIG (reference sequence). The CDR3 loop reads CAWSVGSSGSYNEQFF. CDR3 DNA: TGTGCCTGGAGTGTCGGGTCTAGCGGATCGTACAATGAGCAGTTCTTC.

This chain connects TRBV5-6 to TRBJ2-2; possible D gene TRBD1, 5 bases. V lost 1 base to trimming and J lost 5 bases, with 12 bases between them. The CDR3 length is 15 residues. Germline V gene sequence: CDR1 SGHDT, CDR2 YYEEEE. The CDR3 DNA reads TGTGCCAGCAGCTTGCAAGGGGCAGGGACCGGGGAGCTGTTTTTT. Residues: CASSLQGAGTGELFF.

V gene TRBV12-3 or TRBV12-4 combines with J gene TRBJ1-1; D call uncertain. Trimming pared 6 bases from V and 3 bases from J, leaving 11 bases between. The CDR3 covers 13 residues. In nucleotides, the CDR3 is TGTGCCAGCAGGAAAGGGTGGGACACTGAAGCTTTCTTT. Translated: CASRKGWDTEAFF.

As to this clone: A junction boundary mismatches the germline segment, possibly from a read error. CDR3 in DNA: TGTGCCTGGAGGGGGAGCGGACGGATTTTTTTT. Residues: CAWRGSGRIFF. J is TRBJ1-6 and V is TRBV30; D uncertain. There are 11 residues in the CDR3. CDR1 is GTSNPN, CDR2 SVGIG, per germline (reference sequence).

The chain combines TRBV11-3 with TRBJ2-7; D not resolved. This CDR3 has 14 residues. Trimming took 3 bases from V and 2 from J, leaving 11 bases between them. CDR1 and CDR2 from the germline V gene are SGHNT and YENEEA. The CDR3 nucleotides read TGTGCCAGCAGCTTCCTGACCGGGCCCTACGAGCAGTACTTC. This codes for CASSFLTGPYEQYF.